Listed below are T cell receptor beta chains from one sample, sequenced in a study of cytomegalovirus exposure and HLA in healthy donors. Data came from immunoSEQ multiplex PCR; TCRdb stores just in-frame clones and leaves some out. The table lists some 150,000 clones, over 65% of them singletons. The sample taken for sequencing was PBMCs. The receptors shown here come from a man aged 40-50 years in good health and CMV-seropositive. Each CDR3 is given with its conserved first and last residue. D genes are given only for firm matches. Clone size, where shown, is once, few, many, or a class for clones that have expanded.

v_gene: TRBV11-2; d_gene: TRBD2; abundance: few; j_gene: TRBJ2-7; len: 15; CDR3nt: TGTGCCAGCAGCTTAGAAACCGGGGGGGTCTACGAGCAGTACTTC; CDR3aa: CASSLETGGVYEQYF
v_gene: TRBV11-3; d_gene: -; abundance: -; j_gene: TRBJ2-2; len: 13; CDR3nt: TGTGCCAGCAGCTTCCTAGGGGCCGGGGAGCTGTTTTTT; CDR3aa: CASSFLGAGELFF
v_gene: TRBV6-6; d_gene: TRBD2; abundance: -; j_gene: TRBJ2-7; len: 15; CDR3nt: TGTGCCAGTTCTAGCGGTATAGCGGCCAACTACGAGCAGTACTTC; CDR3aa: CASSSGIAANYEQYF
v_gene: TRBV10-3; d_gene: TRBD2; abundance: few; j_gene: TRBJ2-2; len: 14; CDR3nt: TGTGCCATCAGTGACGCGGGAGACACCGGGGAGCTGTTTTTT; CDR3aa: CAISDAGDTGELFF
v_gene: TRBV6-6; d_gene: TRBD1; abundance: -; j_gene: TRBJ1-2; len: 13; CDR3nt: TGTGCCAGCAGCCAAGACAGGGACGGGGGCTACACCTTC; CDR3aa: CASSQDRDGGYTF
v_gene: TRBV27; d_gene: -; abundance: -; j_gene: TRBJ2-3; len: 13; CDR3nt: TGTGCCACCGGGACTCCTAGCACAGATACGCAGTATTTT; CDR3aa: CATGTPSTDTQYF
v_gene: TRBV4-2; d_gene: -; abundance: -; j_gene: TRBJ2-7; len: 15; CDR3nt: TGTGCCAGCAGCCAATCGGCGGGTACCTCCTACGAGCAGTACTTC; CDR3aa: CASSQSAGTSYEQYF
v_gene: TRBV5-6; d_gene: TRBD1; abundance: -; j_gene: TRBJ2-1; len: 16; CDR3nt: TGTGCCAGCAGCTGGGAGACAGGGCCCTCCTACAATGAGCAGTTCTTC; CDR3aa: CASSWETGPSYNEQFF
v_gene: TRBV11-3; d_gene: TRBD2; abundance: few; j_gene: TRBJ2-1; len: 15; CDR3nt: TGTGCCAGCAGCTTCGGGGGGAGTGCCTACAATGAGCAGTTCTTC; CDR3aa: CASSFGGSAYNEQFF
v_gene: TRBV5-6; d_gene: -; abundance: -; j_gene: TRBJ2-3; len: 14; CDR3nt: TGTGCCAGCAGCTTAGGCGGAGGCACAGATACGCAGTATTTT; CDR3aa: CASSLGGGTDTQYF
v_gene: TRBV7-9; d_gene: -; abundance: -; j_gene: TRBJ1-5; len: 12; CDR3nt: TGTTCCAGCAGCTCTGTCAATCAGCCCCAGCATTTT; CDR3aa: CSSSSVNQPQHF
v_gene: TRBV6-6; d_gene: -; abundance: -; j_gene: TRBJ1-5; len: 16; CDR3nt: TGTGCCAGCAGGACAGCACAGGGAGGGAGCAATCAGCCCCAGCATTTT; CDR3aa: CASRTAQGGSNQPQHF
v_gene: TRBV27; d_gene: TRBD2; abundance: -; j_gene: TRBJ2-3; len: 15; CDR3nt: TGTGCCAGCAGTCCCCCCCGGACTAGCGGAGATACGCAGTATTTT; CDR3aa: CASSPPRTSGDTQYF
v_gene: TRBV5-1; d_gene: TRBD1; abundance: -; j_gene: TRBJ2-7; len: 13; CDR3nt: TGCGCCAGCCACACAGGGGGAACCTACGAGCAGTACTTC; CDR3aa: CASHTGGTYEQYF
v_gene: TRBV5-1; d_gene: TRBD2; abundance: few; j_gene: TRBJ2-1; len: 14; CDR3nt: TGCGCCAGCAGCTTGGGGACTAGGGCGAATGAGCAGTTCTTC; CDR3aa: CASSLGTRANEQFF
v_gene: TRBV7-9; d_gene: -; abundance: -; j_gene: TRBJ2-7; len: 14; CDR3nt: TGTGCCAGCAGCCCCCGGAGGAGATCCTACGAGCAGTACTTC; CDR3aa: CASSPRRRSYEQYF